A selection of T cell receptor beta chains follows, all from one sample in a study of vaccination and CD4 T cells after COVID-19. Their antigens are not known. TCRdb ran MiXCR on the PCR reads and lists one entry per CDR3 protein. Of around 8,100 distinct CDR3 sequences in the sample, over 70% are singletons; the top ten hold roughly 17%. The sequenced sample consisted of CD4+ T cells from blood, cultured in vitro. These receptors came from a human donor who had recovered from COVID-19. Each CDR3 is given with its conserved first and last residue. The D gene is left open where the match is weak. The listing skips clone size in some rows; elsewhere it reads once, few, many or a size class.

CDR3aa: CASKRSGGSTDTQYF
CDR3nt: TGCGCCAGCAAGAGGTCGGGAGGTTCGACAGATACGCAGTATTTT
abundance: .
d_gene: TRBD2
len: 15
j_gene: TRBJ2-3
v_gene: TRBV4-1

CDR3aa: CSAQTGDTQYF
CDR3nt: TGCAGTGCCCAGACAGGAGATACGCAGTATTTT
abundance: .
d_gene: .
len: 11
j_gene: TRBJ2-3
v_gene: TRBV20-1

CDR3aa: CSAREIPIWSPLHF
CDR3nt: TGCAGTGCTAGAGAAATCCCTATTTGGTCACCCCTCCACTTT
abundance: few
d_gene: .
len: 14
j_gene: TRBJ1-6
v_gene: TRBV20-1

CDR3aa: CASSSRTGVSYEQYF
CDR3nt: TGTGCCAGCAGTTCCCGGACAGGGGTTTCCTACGAGCAGTACTTC
abundance: medium-sized
d_gene: TRBD1
len: 15
j_gene: TRBJ2-7
v_gene: TRBV27

CDR3aa: CASSGRVSGGNEQFF
CDR3nt: TGTGCCAGCAGCGGCAGGGTCTCTGGGGGGAATGAGCAGTTCTTC
abundance: .
d_gene: .
len: 15
j_gene: TRBJ2-1
v_gene: TRBV7-2

CDR3aa: CASSLGQGETQYF
CDR3nt: TGTGCCAGCAGCTTAGGGCAGGGGGAGACCCAGTACTTC
abundance: .
d_gene: .
len: 13
j_gene: TRBJ2-5
v_gene: TRBV7-9

CDR3aa: CASSFQQGRGETQYF
CDR3nt: TGTGCCAGCAGCTTCCAACAGGGACGGGGTGAGACCCAGTACTTC
abundance: .
d_gene: .
len: 15
j_gene: TRBJ2-5
v_gene: TRBV11-2

CDR3aa: CATSDAGNGYTF
CDR3nt: TGTGCCACCAGTGATGCCGGGAATGGCTACACCTTC
abundance: once
d_gene: .
len: 12
j_gene: TRBJ1-2
v_gene: TRBV24-1

CDR3aa: CASSRGLAGNYEQYF
CDR3nt: TGTGCCAGCAGCCGGGGACTAGCGGGAAACTACGAGCAGTACTTC
abundance: .
d_gene: TRBD2
len: 15
j_gene: TRBJ2-7
v_gene: TRBV6-1

CDR3aa: CASSRLGVQGSSPLHF
CDR3nt: TGTGCCAGCAGCCGATTAGGGGTACAGGGTAGTTCACCCCTCCACTTT
abundance: .
d_gene: .
len: 16
j_gene: TRBJ1-6
v_gene: TRBV7-2

CDR3aa: CASSIVLPGQGARETQYF
CDR3nt: TGTGCCAGTAGTATAGTCCTTCCGGGACAGGGGGCAAGGGAGACCCAGTACTTC
abundance: once
d_gene: TRBD1
len: 18
j_gene: TRBJ2-5
v_gene: TRBV19

CDR3aa: CSAPIGIATGNTIYF
CDR3nt: TGCAGTGCTCCGATCGGAATTGCCACTGGAAACACCATATATTTT
abundance: few
d_gene: .
len: 15
j_gene: TRBJ1-3
v_gene: TRBV20-1

CDR3aa: CASSLVGGGSTEAFF
CDR3nt: TGTGCCAGCAGCTTAGTTGGGGGGGGAAGCACTGAAGCTTTCTTT
abundance: .
d_gene: .
len: 15
j_gene: TRBJ1-1
v_gene: TRBV7-6

CDR3aa: CASSTIAAVGTDTQYF
CDR3nt: TGTGCCAGCAGCACCATAGCGGCAGTAGGCACAGATACGCAGTATTTT
abundance: .
d_gene: .
len: 16
j_gene: TRBJ2-3
v_gene: TRBV5-4

CDR3aa: CASSLWIGVQETQYF
CDR3nt: TGTGCCAGCAGCTTATGGATCGGGGTCCAAGAGACCCAGTACTTC
abundance: .
d_gene: .
len: 15
j_gene: TRBJ2-5
v_gene: TRBV7-9

CDR3aa: CASSLGTGVEGYTF
CDR3nt: TGTGCCAGCAGCTTGGGGACAGGGGTTGAAGGCTACACCTTC
abundance: .
d_gene: TRBD1
len: 14
j_gene: TRBJ1-2
v_gene: TRBV7-2

CDR3aa: CASAGTGGPFQPQHF
CDR3nt: TGTGCCAGCGCCGGGACAGGGGGCCCGTTTCAGCCCCAGCATTTT
abundance: medium-sized
d_gene: TRBD1
len: 15
j_gene: TRBJ1-5
v_gene: TRBV6-1

CDR3aa: CASPIHNYGYTF
CDR3nt: TGCGCCAGTCCCATCCATAACTATGGCTACACCTTC
abundance: .
d_gene: .
len: 12
j_gene: TRBJ1-2
v_gene: TRBV10-1

CDR3aa: CASSPDRGAKNIQYF
CDR3nt: TGTGCCAGCAGCCCGGACAGGGGGGCCAAAAACATTCAGTACTTC
abundance: .
d_gene: TRBD1
len: 15
j_gene: TRBJ2-4
v_gene: TRBV6-1

CDR3aa: CASSSKPNYGYTF
CDR3nt: TGTGCCAGCAGTTCAAAACCTAACTATGGCTACACCTTC
abundance: medium-sized
d_gene: .
len: 13
j_gene: TRBJ1-2
v_gene: TRBV6-5

CDR3aa: CASRIQGARDYTF
CDR3nt: TGTGCCAGCAGGATCCAGGGGGCGCGGGACTACACCTTC
abundance: .
d_gene: TRBD1
len: 13
j_gene: TRBJ1-2
v_gene: TRBV6-1

CDR3aa: CASSLGELFF
CDR3nt: TGCGCCAGCAGTCTTGGGGAGCTGTTTTTT
abundance: few
d_gene: .
len: 10
j_gene: TRBJ2-2
v_gene: TRBV23-1

CDR3aa: CASSQGQVWSSGANVLTF
CDR3nt: TGCGCCAGCAGCCAAGGTCAGGTCTGGAGCTCTGGGGCCAACGTCCTGACTTTC
abundance: once
d_gene: .
len: 18
j_gene: TRBJ2-6
v_gene: TRBV4-1

CDR3aa: CASRQKPGLRTDTQYF
CDR3nt: TGTGCCAGCAGGCAAAAACCGGGACTTCGCACAGATACGCAGTATTTT
abundance: .
d_gene: .
len: 16
j_gene: TRBJ2-3
v_gene: TRBV27

CDR3aa: CASSPGLTQGGYTF
CDR3nt: TGCGCCAGCAGCCCGGGGCTAACCCAAGGGGGCTACACCTTC
abundance: .
d_gene: .
len: 14
j_gene: TRBJ1-2
v_gene: TRBV4-1

CDR3aa: CASSLASPTGTGGYTF
CDR3nt: TGCGCCAGCAGCTTGGCCTCGCCTACAGGGACAGGAGGCTACACCTTC
abundance: .
d_gene: TRBD1
len: 16
j_gene: TRBJ1-2
v_gene: TRBV5-1

CDR3aa: CASSLAGGVRETQYF
CDR3nt: TGTGCCAGCAGCTTAGCCGGGGGAGTAAGAGAGACCCAGTACTTC
abundance: .
d_gene: .
len: 15
j_gene: TRBJ2-5
v_gene: TRBV7-9

CDR3aa: CASSRSDLDTEAFF
CDR3nt: TGTGCCAGCAGTCGGAGCGACCTAGACACTGAAGCTTTCTTT
abundance: .
d_gene: .
len: 14
j_gene: TRBJ1-1
v_gene: TRBV6-1

CDR3aa: CSASYRDGYNEQFF
CDR3nt: TGCAGTGCTTCCTACCGGGACGGTTACAATGAGCAGTTCTTC
abundance: .
d_gene: .
len: 14
j_gene: TRBJ2-1
v_gene: TRBV20-1

CDR3aa: CASRGAGGTKGQFF
CDR3nt: TGTGCCTCCAGGGGCGCGGGAGGCACAAAGGGGCAGTTCTTC
abundance: .
d_gene: TRBD2
len: 14
j_gene: TRBJ2-1
v_gene: TRBV19

CDR3aa: CSAREAAAHHPQHF
CDR3nt: TGCAGTGCTAGAGAGGCAGCAGCGCATCATCCCCAGCATTTT
abundance: once
d_gene: .
len: 14
j_gene: TRBJ1-5
v_gene: TRBV20-1

CDR3aa: CASSMRLPFGETQYF
CDR3nt: TGTGCCAGTAGTATGCGGCTCCCGTTTGGGGAGACCCAGTACTTC
abundance: .
d_gene: .
len: 15
j_gene: TRBJ2-5
v_gene: TRBV19

CDR3aa: CASIGTSSYEQYF
CDR3nt: TGTGCCAGCATAGGGACGAGCTCCTACGAGCAGTACTTC
abundance: .
d_gene: .
len: 13
j_gene: TRBJ2-7
v_gene: TRBV6-1

CDR3aa: CASSLLQGRSSYEQYF
CDR3nt: TGTGCCAGCAGTCTACTACAGGGTCGATCCTCCTACGAGCAGTACTTC
abundance: .
d_gene: .
len: 16
j_gene: TRBJ2-7
v_gene: TRBV6-1

CDR3aa: CASSSQYYEQYF
CDR3nt: TGTGCCAGCAGCTCCCAGTACTACGAGCAGTACTTC
abundance: large
d_gene: .
len: 12
j_gene: TRBJ2-7
v_gene: TRBV7-2

CDR3aa: CASRLRGNQPQHF
CDR3nt: TGTGCCAGCAGACTAAGGGGCAATCAGCCCCAGCATTTT
abundance: .
d_gene: .
len: 13
j_gene: TRBJ1-5
v_gene: TRBV6-2/TRBV6-3

CDR3aa: CASSLSGGKAFF
CDR3nt: TGTGCCAGCAGCTTATCTGGGGGAAAAGCTTTCTTT
abundance: medium-sized
d_gene: .
len: 12
j_gene: TRBJ1-1
v_gene: TRBV7-2

CDR3aa: CASSLNSYMGQGFYGYTF
CDR3nt: TGTGCCAGCAGCTTAAATAGTTATATGGGACAGGGTTTCTATGGCTACACCTTC
abundance: .
d_gene: TRBD1
len: 18
j_gene: TRBJ1-2
v_gene: TRBV7-2

CDR3aa: CASSQVGGFGSTDTQYF
CDR3nt: TGCGCCAGCAGCCAAGTAGGGGGGTTTGGGAGCACAGATACGCAGTATTTT
abundance: few
d_gene: .
len: 17
j_gene: TRBJ2-3
v_gene: TRBV4-3

CDR3aa: CASSYGRGPTEAFF
CDR3nt: TGTGCCAGCAGTTACGGCAGGGGGCCCACTGAAGCTTTCTTT
abundance: once
d_gene: TRBD1
len: 14
j_gene: TRBJ1-1
v_gene: TRBV6-5

CDR3aa: CASSLTPNSNQPQHF
CDR3nt: TGTGCCAGCAGCCTCACACCGAATAGCAATCAGCCCCAGCATTTT
abundance: .
d_gene: .
len: 15
j_gene: TRBJ1-5
v_gene: TRBV7-2

CDR3aa: CASSTRGGQDNNQPQHF
CDR3nt: TGTGCCAGCAGTACGCGGGGAGGACAGGATAACAATCAGCCCCAGCATTTT
abundance: medium-sized
d_gene: TRBD1
len: 17
j_gene: TRBJ1-5
v_gene: TRBV12-3/TRBV12-4

CDR3aa: CASSPGLLGSGQPQHF
CDR3nt: TGTGCCAGCAGTCCCGGACTGCTCGGGAGCGGTCAGCCCCAGCATTTT
abundance: .
d_gene: .
len: 16
j_gene: TRBJ1-5
v_gene: TRBV12-3/TRBV12-4

CDR3aa: CASSQDPPQGDSPLHF
CDR3nt: TGCGCCAGCAGCCAAGATCCTCCCCAGGGTGATTCACCCCTCCACTTT
abundance: .
d_gene: .
len: 16
j_gene: TRBJ1-6
v_gene: TRBV4-3

CDR3aa: CASSPGLASSSYEQYF
CDR3nt: TGTGCCAGCAGCCCCGGACTAGCGTCTAGCTCCTACGAGCAGTACTTC
abundance: .
d_gene: TRBD2
len: 16
j_gene: TRBJ2-7
v_gene: TRBV6-2/TRBV6-3

CDR3aa: CAISDRGSNQPQHF
CDR3nt: TGTGCCATCAGCGACAGGGGAAGCAATCAGCCCCAGCATTTT
abundance: .
d_gene: TRBD1
len: 14
j_gene: TRBJ1-5
v_gene: TRBV10-3

CDR3aa: CATRRDRDSPLHF
CDR3nt: TGTGCCACCCGCCGGGACAGGGATTCACCCCTCCACTTT
abundance: .
d_gene: TRBD1
len: 13
j_gene: TRBJ1-6
v_gene: TRBV19

CDR3aa: CASSRRTSGQTYYEQYF
CDR3nt: TGTGCCAGCAGTCGACGGACTAGCGGACAGACTTACTACGAGCAGTACTTC
abundance: once
d_gene: TRBD2
len: 17
j_gene: TRBJ2-7
v_gene: TRBV6-1

CDR3aa: CASSPRQDRVGGYGYTF
CDR3nt: TGTGCCAGCAGCCCCAGACAAGATAGGGTTGGGGGATATGGCTACACCTTC
abundance: .
d_gene: .
len: 17
j_gene: TRBJ1-2
v_gene: TRBV6-1

CDR3aa: CSAHVSTDTQYF
CDR3nt: TGCAGTGCGCACGTTAGCACAGATACGCAGTATTTT
abundance: .
d_gene: .
len: 12
j_gene: TRBJ2-3
v_gene: TRBV20-1

CDR3aa: CASSIQYLNTEAFF
CDR3nt: TGTGCCAGTAGTATTCAGTACTTGAACACTGAAGCTTTCTTT
abundance: .
d_gene: .
len: 14
j_gene: TRBJ1-1
v_gene: TRBV19

CDR3aa: CASSRGTHNNYEQYF
CDR3nt: TGCGCCAGCAGCCGCGGGACTCACAATAATTACGAGCAGTACTTC
abundance: .
d_gene: .
len: 15
j_gene: TRBJ2-7
v_gene: TRBV4-3